A single sample is the source of the 19 T cell receptor beta chains below, sequenced in a study of blood T cell repertoires in COVID-19. Method: immunoSEQ multiplex PCR; TCRdb's copy keeps in-frame clones and lacks some. Of some 170,000 clones in the sample, roughly 84% were seen once. Sequencing used peripheral blood. These receptors were obtained from a woman older than 75 with active or convalescent COVID-19.

The chain recombines TRBV3-1 (or the pseudogene TRBV3-2) with TRBJ2-6, with TRBD1 matching over 10 bases. Germline loops: CDR1 LGHDT, CDR2 YNNKEL (reference sequence). V gave up 7 bases and J gave up 2 bases; unmatched junction bases: 5. The CDR3 loop spans 16 amino acids. The CDR3 DNA follows: TGTGCCAGCACCAGGGACAGGGGTCCTGGGGCCAACGTCCTGACTTTC. It yields the protein CASTRDRGPGANVLTF.

The V call is TRBV5-1, the J call TRBJ1-2; TRBD1 aligns across 7 bases. V was pared by 5 bases and J by 6 bases, with 4 bases of the junction left unmatched. The CDR3 loop spans 12 amino acids. The germline gives CDR1 SGHRS, CDR2 YFSETQ. The CDR3 sequence is CASRTGFDGYTF. DNA of the CDR3: TGCGCCAGCAGGACAGGGTTCGATGGCTACACCTTC.

The V gene is TRBV19, the J gene TRBJ1-6; 7 positions agree with TRBD1. Germline V gives CDR1 LNHDA, CDR2 SQIVND (reference sequence). This CDR3 region has 17 residues. V was pared by 3 bases and J by 10 bases, with 15 bases of the junction left unmatched. CDR3 DNA sequence: TGTGCCAGTAGTATTGCCGCGCCCGACAGGGTTCCCTCACCCCTCCACTTT. This codes for CASSIAAPDRVPSPLHF.

A single count supports this clone. CDR3 residues: CASSNRRTENTGELFF. CDR3 coding DNA: TGTGCCAGCAGCAACCGTAGGACAGAAAACACCGGGGAGCTGTTTTTT. The gene calls are TRBV7-2 and TRBJ2-2, with D perhaps TRBD1 (6 bases). Trimming stripped 5 bases from V and 2 bases from J, with 15 bases between. The CDR3 runs 16 residues. Germline V gene sequence: CDR1 SGHTA, CDR2 FQGNSA.

The V call is TRBV6-4, the J call TRBJ1-1; perhaps TRBD1 as D (5 bases). Germline lookup yields CDR1 MRHNA and CDR2 SNTAGT. The CDR3 is 13 residues long. V dropped 7 bases and J dropped 1 base, with 10 bases sitting between them. DNA for the CDR3: TGTGCCAGCAATAATGGACAGAACACTGAAGCTTTCTTT. Protein sequence: CASNNGQNTEAFF.

This clone has a handful of counts. CDR3 DNA sequence: TGTGCCAGCAGTCAAGCGGGAGATACGCAGTATTTT. This codes for CASSQAGDTQYF. The genes are TRBV6-2 or TRBV6-3 and TRBJ2-3; the D gene is possibly TRBD2 (6 bases). Trimming shortened V by 5 bases and J by 5 bases, and 8 bases separated the two germline ends. Per germline, CDR1 MNHEY and CDR2 SVGEGT. The CDR3 runs to 12 residues.

J is TRBJ1-2 and V is TRBV6-5; a possible D gene is TRBD1 (6 bases). Trimming shortened V by 0 bases and J by 0 bases, and 8 bases separated the two germline ends. Per germline, CDR1 MNHEY and CDR2 SVGAGI. CDR3 length: 15 amino acids. CDR3 sequence (DNA): TGTGCCAGCAGTTACTCCGCAGGGGCTAACTATGGCTACACCTTC. It codes for CASSYSAGANYGYTF.

V gene TRBV2 combines with J gene TRBJ1-1, with 7 bases that match TRBD1. The CDR3 spans 13 residues. Germline V CDR1 and CDR2: SNHLY, FYNNEI. V lost 8 bases, J lost 3 bases, and 6 bases stayed unmatched. This chain's CDR3 is CASVQGVYTEAFF. The CDR3 nucleotides are TGTGCCAGCGTTCAGGGGGTCTACACTGAAGCTTTCTTT.

CDR3 sequence: CAISESGGINIQYF. Here the CDR3 DNA reads TGTGCCATCAGTGAGTCGGGAGGGATCAACATTCAGTACTTC. The chain combines TRBV10-3 with TRBJ2-4; 7 bases agree with TRBD2. CDR3 size: 14 residues. Looked up from germline, CDR1 is ENHRY and CDR2 is SYGVKD. V gave up 0 bases and J gave up 7 bases; unmatched junction bases: 3.

This clone came up once. The rearrangement uses TRBV6-2 or TRBV6-3 and TRBJ1-1; tentatively, D is TRBD1 (5 bases). Deletions cut 1 base from V and 7 bases from J, with 13 bases between. The CDR3 consists of 14 residues. CDR1 and CDR2 (germline): MNHEY, SVGEGT. This chain's CDR3 is CASSYLMGPIEAFF. The CDR3 bases are TGTGCCAGCAGTTACTTAATGGGGCCGATTGAAGCTTTCTTT.

The chain combines TRBV4-3 with TRBJ1-3; TRBD1 matches 10 bases. This CDR3 is 18 amino acids long. Unmatched junction bases numbered 10, after V lost 0 bases and J lost 5 bases. Looked up from germline, CDR1 is LGHNA and CDR2 is YSLEER. The CDR3 DNA sequence: TGCGCCAGCAGCCAAGAATCGGGGGACAGGGGCTTCCGAAACACCATATATTTT. Translated: CASSQESGDRGFRNTIYF.

The CDR3 region is CAISQGSGEKLFF. The CDR3 DNA follows: TGTGCCATCAGCCAGGGGTCGGGTGAAAAACTGTTTTTT. V is TRBV10-3 and J is TRBJ1-4; possibly TRBD1 for D (6 bases). The ends were cut back, 6 bases at V and 7 bases at J, with 12 bases in the middle. Looked up from germline, CDR1 is ENHRY and CDR2 is SYGVKD. This CDR3 has 13 amino acids.

This clone was seen once. The chain carries TRBV9 and TRBJ2-3; D remains ambiguous. The germline V gene encodes CDR1 SGDLS and CDR2 YYNGEE. V gave up 3 bases and J gave up 0 bases, with 20 bases separating them. This CDR3 region has 18 residues. In DNA, the CDR3 is TGTGCCAGCAGCGGTTTAGTGGGCAGCAGCACTAGCACAGATACGCAGTATTTT. Its protein is CASSGLVGSSTSTDTQYF.

V gene TRBV15 combines with J gene TRBJ1-3; 10 bases fit TRBD1. Per the germline V gene, CDR1 is LNHNV and CDR2 is YYDKDF (reference sequence). V was pared by 0 bases and J by 0 bases, with 8 bases of the junction left unmatched. The CDR3 runs 19 residues. Here the CDR3 reads CATSRDRDRGSVSGNTIYF. The CDR3 region has the DNA TGTGCCACCAGCAGAGATCGGGACAGGGGTTCCGTCTCTGGAAACACCATATATTTT.

The chain is built from TRBV11-2 and TRBJ2-5, with D perhaps matching TRBD2 (6 bases). Germline assignment: CDR1 SGHAT and CDR2 FQNNGV. The CDR3 has 15 amino acids. Trimming pared 4 bases from V and 7 bases from J, leaving 19 bases between. The chain's CDR3 is CASSSIRGKEWTQYF. DNA of the CDR3: TGTGCCAGCAGCTCAATACGGGGGAAAGAATGGACCCAGTACTTC.

CDR3: CASSLVRDFFMNTEAFF. DNA of the CDR3: TGTGCCAGCAGCTTAGTGAGGGACTTCTTCATGAACACTGAAGCTTTCTTT. The chain joins TRBV7-9 to TRBJ1-1; TRBD1 might be the D (5 bases). Trimming cost V 1 base and J 0 bases, with 15 bases left between them. Germline V gives CDR1 SEHNR, CDR2 FQNEAQ (reference sequence). The CDR3 contains 17 residues.

The rearrangement uses TRBV19 and TRBJ1-4, with TRBD1 matching 10 bases. V trimming: 4 bases; J trimming: 5 bases; junction bases outside the gene matches: 4. Germline CDR1 and CDR2: LNHDA and SQIVND (reference sequence). The CDR3 contains 15 residues. The CDR3 is CASSRRDRGNEKLFF. The CDR3 DNA is TGTGCCAGTAGTAGACGGGACAGGGGAAATGAAAAACTGTTTTTT.

The chain carries TRBV19 and TRBJ1-2; D might be TRBD1 (6 bases). This CDR3 spans 14 amino acids. Trimming removed 6 bases at V and 1 base at J, with 12 bases between. CDR1 is LNHDA, CDR2 SQIVND, per germline (reference sequence). CDR3 bases: TGTGCCAGTAGGCCAGGGGTCCTTAACTATGGCTACACCTTC. Its protein product is CASRPGVLNYGYTF.

This clone has just a few counts. The chain is built from TRBV7-2 and TRBJ2-7, with 7 bases that match TRBD2. The CDR3 length is 16 residues. Germline trimming cut 1 base from V and 2 bases from J; bases unmatched to any gene: 8. Germline V gives CDR1 SGHTA, CDR2 FQGNSA. The CDR3 region has the DNA TGTGCCAGCAGCTTAGGTTCGGGGGGTCTGCCCTACGAGCAGTACTTC. This encodes CASSLGSGGLPYEQYF.